Shown below are 28 T cell receptor beta chains from a single sample sequenced in a study of blood T cells in healthy people across ages. With a J-beta primer mix and a sample-barcoded 5' primer, a second PCR ran 7 to 11 cycles. TCRdb used MiXCR to reprocess the 5' RACE reads, holding one entry per CDR3 protein. Of hundreds of thousands of distinct CDR3 sequences listed, under 65% are singletons. The sequenced sample was blood. Source of these receptors: a man between 60 and 75 years old in good health.

The chain is built from TRBV4-1 and TRBJ2-5; D is possibly TRBD1 (6 bases). V lost 2 bases and J lost 1, with 14 bases in between. Germline V gene sequence: CDR1 MGHRA, CDR2 YSYEKL. This CDR3 is built from 16 residues. The CDR3 coding sequence is TGCGCCAGCAGCCAACATCTGGGGGCAATCCAAGAGACCCAGTACTTC. The encoded protein is CASSQHLGAIQETQYF.

This chain links TRBV6-6 with TRBJ1-1; no definite D call. Germline V gene data show CDR1 as MNHNY and CDR2 as SVGAGI (reference sequence). V was pared by 6 bases and J by 1 base, with 15 bases between. CDR3 length: 15 residues. This chain's CDR3 is CASRMDGRGNTEAFF. The CDR3 nucleotides read TGTGCCAGCAGAATGGACGGGCGGGGGAACACTGAAGCTTTCTTT.

The chain combines TRBV20-1 with TRBJ2-2; 11 positions match TRBD2. The CDR3 extends over 14 amino acids. In germline, CDR1 is DFQATT, CDR2 SNEGSKA (reference sequence). V shed 4 bases and J 7 bases; nucleotides not matched to a gene: 5. CDR3 nucleotides: TGCAGTGCTATGCTAGCGGGGGGTGACGGGGAGCTGTTTTTT. Amino acids: CSAMLAGGDGELFF.

The sample holds a few counts of this clonotype. The chain employs TRBV5-1 and TRBJ2-3; D possibly corresponds to TRBD1 (5 bases). Trimming took 4 bases from V and 1 from J, leaving 13 bases between them. The CDR3 is 15 amino acids. Germline V CDR1 and CDR2: SGHRS, YFSETQ. The CDR3 nucleotides are TGCGCCAGCAGCGGGCAGGGCCGTCGCACAGATACGCAGTATTTT. Amino acids: CASSGQGRRTDTQYF.

The rearrangement joins TRBV11-2 to TRBJ1-2; possible D gene TRBD1, 6 bases. The CDR3 has 14 residues. The germline gives CDR1 SGHAT, CDR2 FQNNGV. Trimming took 5 bases from V and 0 from J, leaving 10 bases between them. The CDR3 DNA sequence: TGTGCCAGCAGCGGGGGGCTAGCTAACTATGGCTACACCTTC. Translating gives CASSGGLANYGYTF.

As DNA, the CDR3 is TGTGCCAGCTCACCACCAGAAGAGACCCAGTACTTC. Protein sequence: CASSPPEETQYF. This chain connects TRBV18 to TRBJ2-5; D gene unclear. In germline, CDR1 is KGHSH, CDR2 LQKENI. Trimming left V 0 bases short and J 3 bases short, with 2 bases between. The CDR3 is 12 residues long.

The J gene is TRBJ2-7, the V gene TRBV6-6; no clear D. The CDR3 contains 14 residues. V lost 6 bases to trimming and J lost 7 bases, with 19 bases between them. The V gene's germline CDR1 is MNHNY and CDR2 SVGAGI (reference sequence). CDR3 protein: CASSSHSLTREQYF. CDR3 nucleotides: TGTGCCAGCAGCTCCCACTCCCTTACACGGGAGCAGTACTTC.

The V gene is TRBV3-1, the J gene TRBJ2-5, with D perhaps matching TRBD2 (5 bases). In germline, CDR1 is LGHDT, CDR2 YNNKEL (reference sequence). The CDR3 contains 15 residues. V shed 1 base and J shed 4 bases, with 13 bases lying between them. CDR3 protein: CASSQGPNGRETQYF. For the CDR3, the DNA is TGTGCCAGCAGCCAAGGGCCAAATGGGAGAGAGACCCAGTACTTC.

The table lists this clonotype with a few counts. V and J are TRBV20-1 and TRBJ2-7, with 11 bases lining up with TRBD2. The J call may be incorrect, as the DNA end agrees better with TRBJ2-5. Germline CDR1 reads DFQATT; CDR2 reads SNEGSKA (reference sequence). The CDR3 is 13 residues long. CDR3 nucleotides: TGCAGTGTGCGTAGCGGGGGGGGACAGACCCAGTACTTC. Translated, it gives CSVRSGGGQTQYF.

The CDR3 bases are TGTGCCAGCAGTTTAGCCCCAGGGGAGAGAGGGACTATCGGCTACACCTTC. Residues: CASSLAPGERGTIGYTF. J is TRBJ1-2 and V is TRBV12-3 or TRBV12-4; D is possibly TRBD1 (6 bases). The CDR3 runs 17 residues. Trimming stripped 0 bases from V and 8 bases from J, with 22 bases between.

The rearrangement links TRBV11-2 to TRBJ2-6; perhaps TRBD2 as D (6 bases). The V end was cut by 3 bases, the J end by 1 base, with 10 bases between. CDR1 and CDR2 (germline): SGHAT, FQNNGV. This CDR3 is built from 16 residues. The CDR3 DNA is TGTGCCAGCAGCTTCTCCGGGGGTTCTGGGGCCAACGTCCTGACTTTC. This sequence encodes CASSFSGGSGANVLTF.

The CDR3 protein is CASSQEKETQYF. The CDR3 region has the DNA TGTGCCAGCAGCCAAGAAAAAGAGACCCAGTACTTC. V usage is TRBV14 and J usage is TRBJ2-7; D is uncertain. The J call is in doubt because the DNA end fits TRBJ2-5 better. The CDR3 is 12 amino acids. Germline V gene lookup returns CDR1 SGHDN and CDR2 FVKESK.

The genes are TRBV20-1 and TRBJ1-2, with 9 positions matching TRBD1. From germline, CDR1 is DFQATT and CDR2 SNEGSKA (reference sequence). The trim removed 3 bases at V and 0 bases at J, leaving 8 bases unmatched. CDR3 length: 16 amino acids. CDR3 bases: TGCAGTGCTAGTGGGACAGGGTCCTATTCTAACTATGGCTACACCTTC. The encoded protein is CSASGTGSYSNYGYTF.

V is TRBV2 and J is TRBJ2-1; 8 bases align to TRBD1. The CDR3 totals 13 residues. J lost 7 bases, V lost 11 bases, and 10 bases had no gene match. From germline, CDR1 is SNHLY and CDR2 FYNNEI. Here the CDR3 DNA reads TGTGCCGCGACACCGGACAGGGCAAATGAGCAGTTCTTC. Translated: CAATPDRANEQFF.

J is TRBJ2-3 and V is TRBV12-3 or TRBV12-4; 7 bases agree with TRBD1. V lost 2 bases, J lost 4 bases, and 6 bases stayed unmatched. The CDR3 totals 15 residues. This chain's CDR3 is CASSLKEQGSDTQYF. The CDR3 DNA sequence: TGTGCCAGCAGTTTAAAGGAACAGGGGTCAGATACGCAGTATTTT.

This clonotype occurred once. The rearrangement links TRBV4-1 to TRBJ1-2; TRBD1 agrees at 11 bases. Germline CDR1 MGHRA, CDR2 YSYEKL. This CDR3 is 15 amino acids long. Trimming took 1 base from V and 6 from J; bases not matched to a gene: 4. Here the CDR3 reads CASSQGTGGNHGYTF. The CDR3 DNA reads as TGCGCCAGCAGCCAAGGGACAGGGGGCAACCATGGCTACACCTTC.

The rearrangement links TRBV5-1 to TRBJ2-5; TRBD1 agrees at 8 bases. Germline CDR1 reads SGHRS; CDR2 reads YFSETQ. The CDR3 contains 14 residues. The junction had 5 bases not matched to a gene; V was cut back by 4 bases and J by 3 bases. Here the CDR3 reads CASSAQTGEETQYF. CDR3 bases: TGCGCCAGCAGCGCTCAGACAGGGGAAGAGACCCAGTACTTC. The full variable domain, its missing parts supplied by reference TRBV5-1 and TRBJ2-5, is KAGVTQTPRYLIKTRGQQVTLSCSPISGHRSVSWYQQTPGQGLQFLFEYFSETQRNKGNFPGRFSGRQFSNSRSEMNVSTLELGDSALYLCASSAQTGEETQYFGPGTRLLVL.

The V call is TRBV5-1, the J call TRBJ2-4, with 7 bases fitting TRBD1. CDR1 is SGHRS, CDR2 YFSETQ, per germline. Unmatched junction bases numbered 16, after V lost 4 bases and J lost 0 bases. This CDR3 is 19 amino acids long. DNA for the CDR3: TGCGCCAGCAGCGCCGGAACCACCAGGGGGTACCTAGCCAAAAACATTCAGTACTTC. Translating gives CASSAGTTRGYLAKNIQYF.

This chain connects TRBV3-1 to TRBJ2-5; D is perhaps TRBD2 (6 bases). Trimming stripped 5 bases from V and 7 bases from J, with 14 bases between. Germline CDR1 reads LGHDT; CDR2 reads YNNKEL (reference sequence). CDR3 length equals 13 residues. CDR3 in DNA: TGTGCCAGCAGCTCTGGACTAAAAGGGACCCAGTACTTC. Amino acid sequence: CASSSGLKGTQYF.

The V call is TRBV29-1, the J call TRBJ2-4; D remains unclear. The CDR3 runs to 11 residues. Germline-derived CDR1 and CDR2 are SQVTM and ANQGSEA. Trimming pared 6 bases from V and 6 bases from J, leaving 9 bases between. CDR3 loop: CSVRLGNIQYF. The DNA of the CDR3 is TGCAGCGTCAGGCTCGGAAACATTCAGTACTTC.

The V call is TRBV20-1, the J call TRBJ1-5; no firm D call. V was trimmed by 0 bases and J by 5 bases, leaving 14 bases between them. The CDR3 has 15 amino acids. Germline CDR1 reads DFQATT; CDR2 reads SNEGSKA (reference sequence). Written as DNA, the CDR3 is TGCAGTGCTAGAGACGACATAAACGACTATCAGCCCCAGCATTTT. Its protein is CSARDDINDYQPQHF.

This sequence joins TRBV9 and TRBJ1-6; 8 bases match TRBD1. The CDR3 has 14 amino acids. The germline CDR1 and CDR2 sequences are SGDLS and YYNGEE. Unmatched junction bases numbered 4, after V lost 3 bases and J lost 8 bases. CDR3 DNA sequence: TGTGCCAGCAGCGGGCAGGGGGCGGATTCACCCCTCCACTTT. It specifies CASSGQGADSPLHF. The complete variable domain, with remaining parts taken from reference TRBV9 and TRBJ1-6, reads DSGVTQTPKHLITATGQRVTLRCSPRSGDLSVYWYQQSLDQGLQFLIQYYNGEERAKGNILERFSAQQFPDLHSELNLSSLELGDSALYFCASSGQGADSPLHFGNGTRLTVT.

This clonotype was counted between two and nine times. The chain combines TRBV6-1 with TRBJ2-5; 7 bases are shared with TRBD1. This CDR3 is built from 17 residues. Trimming took 6 bases from V and 2 from J; bases not matched to a gene: 15. Germline-derived CDR1 and CDR2 are MNHNS and SASEGT. The CDR3 loop reads CASRLYYRGIGQETQYF. The DNA of the CDR3 is TGTGCCAGCAGACTATACTACAGGGGTATCGGTCAAGAGACCCAGTACTTC.

This clonotype was seen once. The chain recombines TRBV20-1 with TRBJ2-4, with TRBD1 matching over 8 bases. V shed 3 bases, J shed 13 bases, and the junction held 11 bases outside the gene matches. Germline-derived CDR1 and CDR2 are DFQATT and SNEGSKA (reference sequence). This CDR3 spans 13 amino acids. The chain's CDR3 is CSARVPGQVAQYF. In DNA, the CDR3 is TGCAGTGCTAGGGTCCCGGGACAGGTGGCGCAGTACTTC.

The J gene is TRBJ2-7, the V gene TRBV15, with D unresolved. The ends were cut back, 0 bases at V and 6 bases at J, with 9 bases in the middle. Germline V gene data show CDR1 as LNHNV and CDR2 as YYDKDF (reference sequence). This CDR3 is built from 13 residues. The CDR3 protein is CATSRDWYGEQYF. The CDR3 DNA follows: TGTGCCACCAGCAGAGATTGGTATGGCGAGCAGTACTTC.

The rearrangement joins TRBV10-3 to TRBJ2-2; 7 nucleotides agree with TRBD1. Germline trimming cut 5 bases from V and 7 bases from J; bases unmatched to any gene: 10. Germline assignment: CDR1 ENHRY and CDR2 SYGVKD. This CDR3 comprises 15 residues. Here the CDR3 reads CAISKTTGHNGELFF. CDR3 coding DNA: TGTGCCATCAGTAAAACGACAGGGCACAACGGGGAGCTGTTTTTT.

CDR3: CASREPGPHYEQFF. CDR3 DNA sequence: TGTGCCAGCAGGGAACCGGGACCCCATTATGAGCAGTTCTTC. The J gene is TRBJ2-1, the V gene TRBV2; the D call may be TRBD1 or TRBD2 (5 bases each). Germline assignment: CDR1 SNHLY and CDR2 FYNNEI. The CDR3 totals 14 residues. Trimming removed 6 bases at V and 8 bases at J, with 17 bases between.

This chain uses TRBV29-1 with TRBJ2-5, with D perhaps TRBD2 (7 bases). The V and J ends lost 4 bases and 9 bases respectively, with 18 bases between them. Germline V gene sequence: CDR1 SQVTM, CDR2 ANQGSEA. This CDR3 spans 13 amino acids. CDR3 residues: CSVARGPVLAQYF. In DNA, the CDR3 is TGCAGCGTTGCGCGGGGGCCGGTTTTGGCCCAGTACTTC.